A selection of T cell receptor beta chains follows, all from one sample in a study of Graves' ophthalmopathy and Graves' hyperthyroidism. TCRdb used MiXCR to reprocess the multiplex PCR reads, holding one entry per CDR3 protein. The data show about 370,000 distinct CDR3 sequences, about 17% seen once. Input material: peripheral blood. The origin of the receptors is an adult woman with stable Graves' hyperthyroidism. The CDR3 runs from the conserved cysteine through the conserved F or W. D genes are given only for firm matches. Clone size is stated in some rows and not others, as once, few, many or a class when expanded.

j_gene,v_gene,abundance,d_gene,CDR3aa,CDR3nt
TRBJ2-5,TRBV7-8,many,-,CASSRRGLQETQYF,TGTGCCAGCAGCCGTCGGGGACTCCAAGAGACCCAGTACTTC
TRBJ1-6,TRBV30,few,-,CAWTYSGSPLHF,TGTGCCTGGACGTACAGCGGATCACCCCTCCACTTT
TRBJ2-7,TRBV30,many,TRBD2,CACGAIGRGKSYEQYF,TGTGCCTGTGGAGCGATCGGGAGGGGGAAGTCCTACGAGCAGTACTTC
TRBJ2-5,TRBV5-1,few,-,CASSARDPIRETQYF,TGCGCCAGCAGCGCCAGGGACCCCATTAGAGAGACCCAGTACTTC
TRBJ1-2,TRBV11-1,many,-,CASSTSFWNLNYGYTF,TGTGCCAGCAGCACTAGCTTCTGGAACTTAAACTATGGCTACACCTTC
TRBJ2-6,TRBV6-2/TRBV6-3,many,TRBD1,CASSLRQGGINVLTF,TGTGCCAGCAGTTTGAGACAGGGGGGGATCAACGTCCTGACTTTC
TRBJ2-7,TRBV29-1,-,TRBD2,CSVEDRTGGEQYF,TGCAGCGTTGAAGATAGGACGGGGGGCGAGCAGTACTTC
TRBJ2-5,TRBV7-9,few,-,CASGRDPQETQYF,TGTGCCAGCGGGCGGGACCCACAAGAGACCCAGTACTTC
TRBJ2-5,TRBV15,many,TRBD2,CATSRTRAGDETQYF,TGTGCCACCAGCAGAACACGAGCGGGAGATGAGACCCAGTACTTC
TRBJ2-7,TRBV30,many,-,CAWSRGDGKPYEQYF,TGTGCCTGGAGTAGAGGGGACGGGAAACCCTACGAGCAGTACTTC
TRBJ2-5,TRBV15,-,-,CATSRVGSGTPETQYF,TGTGCCACCAGCAGAGTGGGTTCTGGGACCCCCGAGACCCAGTACTTC
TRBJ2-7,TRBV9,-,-,CASSPRGGFNEQYF,TGTGCCAGCAGCCCCAGGGGAGGGTTCAACGAGCAGTACTTC
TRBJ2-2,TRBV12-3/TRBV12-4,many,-,CAIKKGGELFF,TGTGCCATCAAAAAGGGCGGGGAGCTGTTTTTT
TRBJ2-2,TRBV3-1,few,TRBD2,CASSPTGTRAGELFF,TGTGCCAGCAGCCCTACCGGGACTAGGGCTGGGGAGCTGTTTTTT
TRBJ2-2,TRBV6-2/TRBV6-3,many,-,CASSRGVGGTGELFF,TGTGCCAGCAGCCGTGGGGTAGGCGGTACCGGGGAGCTGTTTTTT
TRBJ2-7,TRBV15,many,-,CATSPGHGAYEQYF,TGTGCCACCAGCCCGGGACATGGTGCCTACGAGCAGTACTTC
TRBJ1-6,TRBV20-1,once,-,CSATQVGGVKSPLHF,TGCAGTGCTACCCAGGTTGGGGGGGTTAAATCACCCCTCCACTTT
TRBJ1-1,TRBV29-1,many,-,CSVEEPRIQDTEAFF,TGCAGCGTTGAAGAGCCCCGGATACAGGACACTGAAGCTTTCTTT
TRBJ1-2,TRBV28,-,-,CASSLQSYGYTF,TGTGCCAGCAGTTTACAGTCCTATGGCTACACCTTC
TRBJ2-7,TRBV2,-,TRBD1,CASSESQGAPEQYF,TGTGCCAGCAGTGAAAGTCAGGGGGCGCCCGAGCAGTACTTC
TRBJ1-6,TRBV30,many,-,CAWDTTSGSPLHF,TGTGCCTGGGACACCACCTCCGGTTCACCCCTCCACTTT
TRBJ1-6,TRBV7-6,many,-,CASSQTSARDKRNSPLHF,TGTGCCAGCAGCCAGACGTCGGCTCGGGACAAACGGAATTCACCCCTCCACTTT